The clone carrying this T cell receptor beta chain has only a few counts. Measured with immunoSEQ multiplex PCR; TCRdb has only the in-frame clones, and not every one. The sample records 200,000 to 250,000 clones, roughly 85% being singletons. Participants' reported clinical history set cohort assignment. Cohort 3 recovered donors had two negative PCRs, clearance, or symptom resolution. These data originate in a study of blood T cell repertoires in COVID-19. Overall study: Specimens from acute and convalescent COVID-19 originated in the United States, Italy and Spain.

The CDR3 runs to 21 residues. The trim removed 0 bases at V and 4 bases at J, leaving 19 bases unmatched. The germline CDR1 and CDR2 sequences are LGHNA and YSLEER. Specimen: PBMCs or T cells enriched from blood (not recorded which). The chain employs TRBV4-3 and TRBJ2-1, with 9 bases matching TRBD1. This sequence originates from a man aged 30 to 39 who had recovered from COVID-19. CDR3: CASSQDGGTGSLGGGYNEQFF. The CDR3 DNA is TGCGCCAGCAGCCAAGATGGGGGGACAGGGTCATTAGGGGGAGGATACAATGAGCAGTTCTTC.